The 2 T cell receptor beta chains given below trace back to one sample, sequenced in a study of cytomegalovirus exposure and HLA in healthy donors. A multiplex PCR was run with 60 Vbeta primers and 13 Jbeta primers. Clones were sequenced by immunoSEQ multiplex PCR, and TCRdb holds only the in-frame ones, with some missing. The sample includes about 160,000 clones, 75% of them seen just once. Material: PBMCs. Source of these receptors: a woman aged 45-65 years in good health and CMV-seropositive.

The chain joins TRBV7-2 to TRBJ1-6; TRBD1 agrees at 9 bases. Germline CDR1 reads SGHTA; CDR2 reads FQGNSA. The CDR3 loop spans 14 amino acids. J lost 8 bases, V lost 6 bases, and 5 bases had no gene match. The CDR3 protein is CASSTGTGYSPLHF. The CDR3, as DNA: TGTGCCAGCAGTACCGGGACAGGGTATTCACCCCTCCACTTT.

V and J are TRBV5-1 and TRBJ2-2, with TRBD1 identical over 12 bases. The CDR3 has 17 amino acids. CDR1 is SGHRS, CDR2 YFSETQ, per germline. V trimming: 0 bases; J trimming: 6 bases; junction bases outside the gene matches: 6. CDR3 sequence: CASSLAKGTGGPGELFF. The CDR3 coding sequence is TGCGCCAGCAGCTTGGCCAAAGGGACAGGGGGCCCCGGGGAGCTGTTTTTT.